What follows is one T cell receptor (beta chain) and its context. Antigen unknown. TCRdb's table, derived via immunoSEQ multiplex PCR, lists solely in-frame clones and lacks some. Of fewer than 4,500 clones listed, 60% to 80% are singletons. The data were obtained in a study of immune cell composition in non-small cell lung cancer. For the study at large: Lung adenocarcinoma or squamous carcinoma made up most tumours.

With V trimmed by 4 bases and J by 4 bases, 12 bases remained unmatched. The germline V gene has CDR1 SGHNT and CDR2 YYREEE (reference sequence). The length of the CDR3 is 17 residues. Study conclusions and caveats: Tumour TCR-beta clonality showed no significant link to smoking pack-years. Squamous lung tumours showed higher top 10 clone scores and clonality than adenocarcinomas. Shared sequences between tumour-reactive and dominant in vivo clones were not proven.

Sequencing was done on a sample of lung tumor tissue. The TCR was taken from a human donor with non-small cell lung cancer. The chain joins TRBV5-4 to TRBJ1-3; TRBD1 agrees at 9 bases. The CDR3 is CASSPPGTGTSGNTIYF. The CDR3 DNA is TGTGCCAGCAGCCCACCCGGGACAGGGACGTCGGGAAACACCATATATTTT.